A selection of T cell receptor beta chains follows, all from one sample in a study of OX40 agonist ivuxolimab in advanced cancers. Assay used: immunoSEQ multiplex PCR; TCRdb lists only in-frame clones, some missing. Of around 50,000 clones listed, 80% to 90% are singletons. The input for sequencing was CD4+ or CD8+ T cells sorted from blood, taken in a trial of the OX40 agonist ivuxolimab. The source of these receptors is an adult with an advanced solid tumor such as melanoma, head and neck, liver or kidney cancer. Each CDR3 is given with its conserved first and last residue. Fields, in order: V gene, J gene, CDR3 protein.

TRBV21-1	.	CASSKGPAPTDYEQYF
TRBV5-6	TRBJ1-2	CASSAAGTPFAYTF
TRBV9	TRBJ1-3	CASSVGAGGYTGNTIYF
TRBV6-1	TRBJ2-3	CASRRTLSTDTQYF
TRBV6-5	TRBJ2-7	CASSYHGDEQYF
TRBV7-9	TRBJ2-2	CASSPRRAGDTGELFF
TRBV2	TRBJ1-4	CASSATANNEKLFF
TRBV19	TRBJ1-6	CASSIGTGVDSPLHF
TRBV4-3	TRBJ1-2	CASSHVTGQGGYGYTF
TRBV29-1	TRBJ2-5	CSVGEVETQYF
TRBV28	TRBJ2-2	CASSPTPYERENTGELFF
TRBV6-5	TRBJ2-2	CASSYGPSGELFF
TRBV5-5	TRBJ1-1	CASSFSGTQNTEAFF
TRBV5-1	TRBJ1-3	CASRDRDGNTIYF
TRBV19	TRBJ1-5	CASSIAPSSNQPQHF
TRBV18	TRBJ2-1	CASSRQGDEQFF
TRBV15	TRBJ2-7	CATSKEISEQYF
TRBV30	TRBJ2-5	CAWKGGEETQYF
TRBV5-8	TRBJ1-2	CASSLEGEGYGYTF
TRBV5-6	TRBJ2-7	CASSFAVGEQYF
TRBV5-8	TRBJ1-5	CASSRSNQPQHF
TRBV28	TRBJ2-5	CASSLVSGGSGETQYF
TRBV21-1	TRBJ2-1	CASSKRAGRRNEQFF
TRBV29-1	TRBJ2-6	CSVDREGANVLTF
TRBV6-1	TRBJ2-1	CASSSRGYEQFF
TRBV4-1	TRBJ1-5	CASSHLGQGDQPQHF
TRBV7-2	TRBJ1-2	CASSLLGVNYGYTF
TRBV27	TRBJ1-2	CASRANYGYTF
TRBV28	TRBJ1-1	CASSSSQGGGATAFF
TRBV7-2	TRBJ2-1	CASSLARAGGRNEQFF
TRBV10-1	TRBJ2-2	CASSSGGPTGELFF
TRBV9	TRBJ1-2	CASSPTGGGGGYTF
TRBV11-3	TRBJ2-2	CASSLLQGIPGELFF
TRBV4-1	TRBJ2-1	CASSQFRDADEQFF
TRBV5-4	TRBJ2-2	CASSLPPSEDTGELFF
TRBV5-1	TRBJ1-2	CASSSRGSGYGYTF
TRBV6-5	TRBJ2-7	CASTPDGTYEQYF
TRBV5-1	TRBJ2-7	CASSFIGSDEQYF
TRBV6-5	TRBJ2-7	CASSYQTGKGYEQYF
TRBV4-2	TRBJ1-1	CASSQVDMNTEAFF
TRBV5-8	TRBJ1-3	CASTRETNANTIYF
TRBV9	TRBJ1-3	CASSTVDSGNTIYF
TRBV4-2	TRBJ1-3	CASSRDGISGNTIYF
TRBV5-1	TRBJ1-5	CASREGQDYRNQPQHF
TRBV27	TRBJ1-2	CASYRGEFYGYTF
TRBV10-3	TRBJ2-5	CAISESTGKETQYF
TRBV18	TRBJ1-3	CASSLPGSGNTIYF